The 29 T cell receptor beta chains below come from one sample, sequenced in a study of blood T cell repertoires in COVID-19. TCRdb keeps only in-frame clones here, not all; method: immunoSEQ multiplex PCR. The table includes 100,000 to 150,000 clones, around 70% detected once. Sequenced sample: peripheral blood. These receptors originate from a man older than 75 with COVID-19, enrolled during active disease.

The chain has TRBV18 and TRBJ1-4, with D perhaps matching TRBD1 (5 bases). This CDR3 has 13 amino acids. The germline gives CDR1 KGHSH, CDR2 LQKENI. Trimming removed 8 bases from V and 7 bases from J, with 14 bases in between. The CDR3 sequence is CASADGGSEKLFF. The CDR3, as DNA: TGTGCCAGCGCCGACGGGGGAAGTGAAAAACTGTTTTTT.

V is TRBV5-5 and J is TRBJ2-7, with D perhaps matching TRBD1 (6 bases). CDR1 and CDR2 (germline): SGHKS, YYEKEE (reference sequence). The CDR3 totals 15 residues. Deletions cut 0 bases from V and 3 bases from J, with 13 bases between. The CDR3 loop reads CASSLDPGTLYEQYF. The DNA of the CDR3 is TGTGCCAGCAGCTTGGACCCCGGGACACTCTACGAGCAGTACTTC.

Comment on this clone: This same CDR3 is encoded by further DNA sequences in the sample. The chain is built from TRBV28 and TRBJ1-1; D remains unclear. This CDR3 has 11 amino acids. V lost 8 bases to trimming and J lost 1 base, with 5 bases between them. Germline CDR1 is MDHEN and CDR2 is SYDVKM. The CDR3 DNA reads as TGTGCCAGCGGCCGGAACACTGAAGCTTTCTTT. It is translated as CASGRNTEAFF.

The rearrangement links TRBV30 to TRBJ2-5, with TRBD2 matching 8 bases. The CDR3 has 15 amino acids. The V gene end was trimmed by 3 bases and the J gene end by 2 bases; junction bases not matched to a gene: 8. CDR1 and CDR2 (germline): GTSNPN, SVGIG (reference sequence). DNA for the CDR3: TGTGCCTGGAGCTATCAAAGCGGGAGTCAAGAGACCCAGTACTTC. Its protein product is CAWSYQSGSQETQYF. Complete variable domain (other parts from reference TRBV30 and TRBJ2-5): SQTIHQWPATLVQPVGSPLSLECTVEGTSNPNLYWYRQAAGRGLQLLFYSVGIGQISSEVPQNLSASRPQDRQFILSSKKLLLSDSGFYLCAWSYQSGSQETQYFGPGTRLLVL.

The rearrangement uses TRBV5-6 and TRBJ2-5; 8 positions agree with TRBD1. This CDR3 contains 13 residues. V lost 4 bases to trimming and J lost 5 bases; unmatched junction nucleotides: 4. Germline V gene sequence: CDR1 SGHDT, CDR2 YYEEEE. The CDR3 nucleotides read TGTGCCAGCAGCAGTGACAGGGGCGAGACCCAGTACTTC. It translates to CASSSDRGETQYF.

The J gene is TRBJ1-1, the V gene TRBV7-8; possibly TRBD1 for D (6 bases). This CDR3 region has 14 residues. With 5 bases removed from V and 3 bases from J, the gap between germline ends came to 13 bases. Germline lookup yields CDR1 SGHVS and CDR2 FQNEAQ. The CDR3 here is CASSLTGFDTEAFF. The CDR3 DNA reads TGTGCCAGCAGCCTAACAGGGTTTGACACTGAAGCTTTCTTT.

The CDR3 sequence is CASSQDSTGTLGYTF. Here the CDR3 DNA reads TGTGCCAGCAGCCAAGATTCTACAGGGACGCTTGGCTACACCTTC. V and J are TRBV3-1 (or the pseudogene TRBV3-2) and TRBJ1-2; TRBD1 is a possible D gene (6 bases). CDR1 and CDR2 from the germline V gene are LGHDT and YNNKEL (reference sequence). This CDR3 contains 15 residues. V lost 0 bases and J 7 bases, leaving 15 bases between the germline ends.

The genes are TRBV5-1 and TRBJ2-1; 7 positions match TRBD2. The V gene's germline CDR1 is SGHRS and CDR2 YFSETQ. CDR3 size: 14 residues. Unmatched junction bases numbered 10, after V lost 4 bases and J lost 9 bases. The DNA for the CDR3 is TGCGCCAGCAGCATTATAGGACTAGATAGTGAGCAGTTCTTC. Its translation is CASSIIGLDSEQFF.

This clone was detected only once. The chain uses TRBV6-5 and TRBJ2-7, with D possibly TRBD1 on 6 matching bases. In germline, CDR1 is MNHEY, CDR2 SVGAGI. The ends were cut back, 3 bases at V and 2 bases at J, with 14 bases in the middle. This CDR3 has 15 amino acids. The CDR3, as DNA: TGTGCCAGCAGTTATTGGCAGGGGCCAACCTACGAGCAGTACTTC. Its translation: CASSYWQGPTYEQYF.

This chain joins TRBV28 and TRBJ2-1; tentative D call: TRBD1 (6 bases). The CDR3 covers 15 residues. The V end was cut by 5 bases, the J end by 5 bases, with 16 bases between. Germline CDR1 is MDHEN and CDR2 is SYDVKM. CDR3 nucleotide sequence: TGTGCCAGCAGTCCGACAGGCCGTATAGACAATGAGCAGTTCTTC. Translation gives CASSPTGRIDNEQFF.

This sequence joins TRBV11-3 and TRBJ1-6, with D perhaps TRBD1 (5 bases). The CDR3 extends over 14 amino acids. Germline-derived CDR1 and CDR2 are SGHNT and YENEEA. V lost 6 bases and J 6 bases, leaving 12 bases between the germline ends. Here the CDR3 reads CASSSRRGNSPLHF. The CDR3 DNA sequence: TGTGCCAGCAGTTCAAGGAGGGGTAATTCACCCCTCCACTTT.

This clone counts as medium-sized (0.01 to 0.1%). This chain joins TRBV7-3 and TRBJ2-1; TRBD2 matches 8 bases. CDR1 and CDR2 from the germline V gene are SGHTA and FQGTGA. V dropped 2 bases and J dropped 6; count of bases not matched to a gene: 9. The CDR3 is made up of 16 amino acids. As DNA, the CDR3 is TGTGCCAGCAGCTTAGGGTGGGGACTAGTTGGCAATGAGCAGTTCTTC. Residues: CASSLGWGLVGNEQFF.

The genes are TRBV7-9 and TRBJ2-2; 7 bases align to TRBD1. J gave up 8 bases and V 3 bases, and 12 bases lay outside the gene matches. Looked up from germline, CDR1 is SEHNR and CDR2 is FQNEAQ (reference sequence). The CDR3 spans 16 residues. In nucleotides, the CDR3 is TGTGCCAGCAGCTTGGCGGGCGGACAGGCTAAAGGGGAGCTGTTTTTT. Protein sequence: CASSLAGGQAKGELFF.

In this sample, this clone turned up a few times. This chain joins TRBV11-2 and TRBJ2-3; the match to TRBD2 covers 10 bases. Germline CDR1 is SGHAT and CDR2 is FQNNGV. The CDR3 has 14 residues. V shed 5 bases, J shed 4 bases, and the junction held 3 bases outside the gene matches. CDR3 residues: CASSPLAGPDTQYF. The DNA of the CDR3 is TGTGCCAGCAGCCCACTAGCGGGACCAGATACGCAGTATTTT.

The chain joins TRBV11-2 to TRBJ1-1; TRBD1 is a possible D gene (5 bases). CDR1 and CDR2 from the germline V gene are SGHAT and FQNNGV. The V gene lost 6 bases and the J gene lost 4 bases, with 15 bases spanning the gap. The CDR3 is 14 amino acids. CDR3 sequence reads: CASRRGGMSTEAFF. In DNA, the CDR3 is TGTGCCAGCAGGCGGGGGGGGATGAGCACTGAAGCTTTCTTT. Looking up the rest from reference TRBV11-2 and TRBJ1-1 gives the full variable domain: EAGVAQSPRYKIIEKRQSVAFWCNPISGHATLYWYQQILGQGPKLLIQFQNNGVVDDSQLPKDRFSAERLKGVDSTLKIQPAKLEDSAVYLCASRRGGMSTEAFFGQGTRLTVV.

In DNA form, the CDR3 reads TGCGCCAGCAGCTTGAATAACGGCTACAATGAGCAGTTCTTC. Its protein is CASSLNNGYNEQFF. The chain has TRBV5-1 and TRBJ2-1; D is undetermined. V lost 1 base to trimming and J lost 3 bases, with 8 bases between them. This CDR3 has 14 amino acids. The germline gives CDR1 SGHRS, CDR2 YFSETQ.

CDR3 sequence reads: CASRASGVHTDTQYF. For the CDR3, the DNA is TGTGCCAGCAGGGCTAGCGGGGTTCACACAGATACGCAGTATTTT. The V call is TRBV7-8, the J call TRBJ2-3; TRBD2 aligns across 9 bases. The CDR3 spans 15 residues. Losses at the gene ends were 6 bases for V and 2 bases for J; bases not matched to a gene: 6. Germline values: CDR1 SGHVS, CDR2 FQNEAQ.

The chain uses TRBV5-6 and TRBJ2-7; 14 nucleotides match TRBD2. Germline V lookup: CDR1 SGHDT, CDR2 YYEEEE. The V segment lost 0 bases and the J segment 1 base; nucleotides outside the gene matches: 3. The CDR3 consists of 17 residues. The CDR3 region has the DNA TGTGCCAGCAGCTTGGAGACTAGCGGGAGGGATTCCTACGAGCAGTACTTC. Translation gives CASSLETSGRDSYEQYF.

The sample holds a few counts of this clone. This chain connects TRBV11-3 to TRBJ2-5, with D possibly being TRBD2 (6 bases). The CDR3 is 14 residues long. Germline V CDR1 and CDR2: SGHNT, YENEEA. Trimming removed 3 bases at V and 1 base at J, with 9 bases between. The CDR3 nucleotides read TGTGCCAGCAGCTTGGGGGGAGGCCAAGAGACCCAGTACTTC. Translating it yields CASSLGGGQETQYF.

The CDR3, as DNA: TGTGCCAGCGGTGGAGGGACTGAAGCTTTCTTT. It translates to CASGGGTEAFF. The V call is TRBV25-1, the J call TRBJ1-1; D not resolved. Trimming took off 8 bases at V and 5 bases at J, with 9 bases between the two ends. Per the germline V gene, CDR1 is MGHDK and CDR2 is SYGVNS. This CDR3 has 11 residues.

This chain links TRBV5-1 with TRBJ2-5; TRBD1 matches at 8 bases. The CDR3 consists of 14 residues. Per the germline V gene, CDR1 is SGHRS and CDR2 is YFSETQ. Trimming at V came to 4 bases and at J to 1 base, leaving 3 bases not matched to a gene. CDR3 DNA sequence: TGCGCCAGCAGCGGACAGGGATCCCAAGAGACCCAGTACTTC. It translates to CASSGQGSQETQYF. The entire variable domain, with the rest obtained from reference TRBV5-1 and TRBJ2-5, is as follows: KAGVTQTPRYLIKTRGQQVTLSCSPISGHRSVSWYQQTPGQGLQFLFEYFSETQRNKGNFPGRFSGRQFSNSRSEMNVSTLELGDSALYLCASSGQGSQETQYFGPGTRLLVL.

The rearrangement uses TRBV10-3 and TRBJ2-6; 11 nucleotides match TRBD2. V dropped 6 bases and J dropped 0; count of bases not matched to a gene: 4. Germline CDR1 and CDR2: ENHRY and SYGVKD. CDR3 length: 17 amino acids. CDR3 sequence reads: CAIRNSGRGSGANVLTF. Here the CDR3 DNA reads TGTGCCATCAGGAATAGCGGGAGGGGCTCTGGGGCCAACGTCCTGACTTTC.

V usage is TRBV5-1 and J usage is TRBJ2-2; TRBD2 aligns across 13 bases. Germline V gene data show CDR1 as SGHRS and CDR2 as YFSETQ. J gave up 6 bases and V 6 bases, and 5 bases lay outside the gene matches. This CDR3 has 15 residues. The CDR3 DNA reads as TGCGCCAGCACCGGACTAGCGGGAGACGCCGGGGAGCTGTTTTTT. As protein: CASTGLAGDAGELFF.

V usage is TRBV28 and J usage is TRBJ1-1; 7 bases fit TRBD1. The J segment lost 11 bases and the V segment lost 6 bases, leaving 6 bases of the junction unmatched. The V gene's germline CDR1 is MDHEN and CDR2 SYDVKM. The CDR3 extends over 11 amino acids. The CDR3 DNA sequence: TGTGCCAGCAGCCTACAGGGGAGCGCTTTCTTT. Its protein product is CASSLQGSAFF.

Only a few counts were recorded for this clone. The chain employs TRBV2 and TRBJ2-2, with D tentatively TRBD2 (6 bases). Germline CDR1 is SNHLY and CDR2 is FYNNEI. This CDR3 contains 16 residues. Trimming removed 3 bases from V and 0 bases from J, with 11 bases in between. The CDR3 loop reads CASSEGLPANTGELFF. The DNA for the CDR3 is TGTGCCAGCAGTGAGGGACTTCCCGCGAACACCGGGGAGCTGTTTTTT.

This clone appeared a few times. J is TRBJ1-6 and V is TRBV5-1; 7 bases agree with TRBD1. The V gene's germline CDR1 is SGHRS and CDR2 YFSETQ. After removal of 4 bases from V and 7 bases from J, the junction contained 8 bases not matched to a gene. The CDR3 is 15 amino acids. This CDR3 is CASSVDRVENSPLHF. The DNA of the CDR3 is TGCGCCAGCAGCGTTGACAGGGTCGAGAATTCACCCCTCCACTTT.

This chain connects TRBV2 to TRBJ1-3, with TRBD1 matching 7 bases. The CDR3 totals 12 residues. Germline V gives CDR1 SNHLY, CDR2 FYNNEI. V was pared by 8 bases and J by 2 bases, with 0 bases of the junction left unmatched. The CDR3 spells CASQGAGNTIYF. Here the CDR3 DNA reads TGTGCCAGCCAGGGGGCTGGAAACACCATATATTTT.

This chain uses TRBV5-6 with TRBJ2-4; 10 bases line up with TRBD2. This CDR3 is built from 16 residues. After removal of 2 bases from V and 5 bases from J, the junction contained 7 bases not matched to a gene. Per the germline V gene, CDR1 is SGHDT and CDR2 is YYEEEE. The CDR3 DNA reads TGTGCCAGCAGCTTATTAGCGGGAGGCCCTCAAAACATTCAGTACTTC. Translated, it gives CASSLLAGGPQNIQYF. Complete variable domain (other parts from reference TRBV5-6 and TRBJ2-4): DAGVTQSPTHLIKTRGQQVTLRCSPKSGHDTVSWYQQALGQGPQFIFQYYEEEERQRGNFPDRFSGHQFPNYSSELNVNALLLGDSALYLCASSLLAGGPQNIQYFGAGTRLSVL.

This chain joins TRBV6-6 and TRBJ1-4, with D possibly TRBD1 on 6 matching bases. V was trimmed by 5 bases and J by 4 bases, leaving 14 bases between them. CDR1 is MNHNY, CDR2 SVGAGI, per germline (reference sequence). CDR3 length: 15 residues. The CDR3 loop is CASSPRTDGNEKLFF. The DNA for the CDR3 is TGTGCCAGCAGTCCCCGGACAGACGGTAATGAAAAACTGTTTTTT.